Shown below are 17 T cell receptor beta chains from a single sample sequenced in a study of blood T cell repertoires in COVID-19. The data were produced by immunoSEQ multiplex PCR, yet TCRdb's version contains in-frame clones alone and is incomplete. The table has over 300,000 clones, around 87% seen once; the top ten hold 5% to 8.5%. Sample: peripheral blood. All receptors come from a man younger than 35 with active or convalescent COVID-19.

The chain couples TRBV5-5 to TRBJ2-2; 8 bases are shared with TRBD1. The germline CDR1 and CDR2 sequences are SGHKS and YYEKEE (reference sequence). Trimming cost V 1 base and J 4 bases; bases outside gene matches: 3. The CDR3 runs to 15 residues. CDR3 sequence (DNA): TGTGCCAGCAGCTTGTCAGGGGGCAGCACCGGGGAGCTGTTTTTT. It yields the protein CASSLSGGSTGELFF.

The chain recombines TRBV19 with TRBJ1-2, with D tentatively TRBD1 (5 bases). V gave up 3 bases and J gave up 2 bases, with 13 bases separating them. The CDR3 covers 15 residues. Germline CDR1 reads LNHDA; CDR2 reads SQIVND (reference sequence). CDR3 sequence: CASSMDLTANYGYTF. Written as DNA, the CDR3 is TGTGCCAGTAGTATGGATTTGACAGCGAACTATGGCTACACCTTC.

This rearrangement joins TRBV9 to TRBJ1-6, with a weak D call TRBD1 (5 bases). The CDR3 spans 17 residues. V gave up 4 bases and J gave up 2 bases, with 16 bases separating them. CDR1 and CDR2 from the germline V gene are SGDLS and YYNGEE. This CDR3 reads CASSSIMGGTYNSPLHF. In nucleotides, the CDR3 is TGTGCCAGCAGCTCAATCATGGGGGGGACCTATAATTCACCCCTCCACTTT.

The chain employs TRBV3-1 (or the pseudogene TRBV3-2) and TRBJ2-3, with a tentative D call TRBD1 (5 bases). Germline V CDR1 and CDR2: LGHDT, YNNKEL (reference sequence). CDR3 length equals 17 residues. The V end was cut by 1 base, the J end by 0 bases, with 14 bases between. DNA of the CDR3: TGTGCCAGCAGCCAAGTCTTCGACAGTTCTAGCACAGATACGCAGTATTTT. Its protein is CASSQVFDSSSTDTQYF.

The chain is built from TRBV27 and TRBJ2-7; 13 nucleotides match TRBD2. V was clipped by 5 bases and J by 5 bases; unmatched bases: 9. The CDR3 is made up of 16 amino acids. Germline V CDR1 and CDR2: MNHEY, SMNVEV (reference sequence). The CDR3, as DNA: TGTGCCAGCAGTACCGTACTAGCGGGAGGGCCTCACGAGCAGTACTTC. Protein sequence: CASSTVLAGGPHEQYF.

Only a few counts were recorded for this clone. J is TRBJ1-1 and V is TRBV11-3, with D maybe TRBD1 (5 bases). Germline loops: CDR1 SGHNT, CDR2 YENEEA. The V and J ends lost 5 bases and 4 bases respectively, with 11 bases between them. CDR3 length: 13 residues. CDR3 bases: TGTGCCAGCAGCGGACGTGACAGCACTGAAGCTTTCTTT. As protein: CASSGRDSTEAFF.

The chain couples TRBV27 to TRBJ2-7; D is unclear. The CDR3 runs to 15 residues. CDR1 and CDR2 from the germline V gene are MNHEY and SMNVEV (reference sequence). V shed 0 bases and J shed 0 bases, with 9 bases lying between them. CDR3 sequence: CASSLSRLSSYEQYF. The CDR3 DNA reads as TGTGCCAGCAGTTTATCAAGACTGAGCTCCTACGAGCAGTACTTC.

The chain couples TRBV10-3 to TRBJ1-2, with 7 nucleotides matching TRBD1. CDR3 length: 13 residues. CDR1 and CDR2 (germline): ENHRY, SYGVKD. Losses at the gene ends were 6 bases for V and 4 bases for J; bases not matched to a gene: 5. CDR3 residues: CAIRGDSLYGYTF. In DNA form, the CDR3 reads TGTGCCATCAGGGGGGACAGCCTCTATGGCTACACCTTC.

The CDR3 sequence is CASMSQGPAADTQYF. Here the CDR3 DNA reads TGTGCCAGCATGAGCCAGGGCCCTGCCGCAGATACGCAGTATTTT. This chain joins TRBV6-5 and TRBJ2-3; possible D gene TRBD1, 5 bases. Trimming removed 7 bases at V and 4 bases at J, with 18 bases between. This CDR3 has 15 amino acids. Germline V gives CDR1 MNHEY, CDR2 SVGAGI.

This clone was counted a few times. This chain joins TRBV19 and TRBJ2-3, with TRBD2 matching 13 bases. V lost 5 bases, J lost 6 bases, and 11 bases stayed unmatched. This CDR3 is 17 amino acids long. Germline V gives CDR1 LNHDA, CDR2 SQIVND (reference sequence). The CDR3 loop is CASSPRTSGRRRDTQYF. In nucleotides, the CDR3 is TGTGCCAGTAGTCCTCGGACTAGCGGGAGACGGCGGGATACGCAGTATTTT.

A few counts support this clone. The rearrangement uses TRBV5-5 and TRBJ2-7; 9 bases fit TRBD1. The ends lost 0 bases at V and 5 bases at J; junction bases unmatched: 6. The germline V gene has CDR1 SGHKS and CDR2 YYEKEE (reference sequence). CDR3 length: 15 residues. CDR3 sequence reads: CASSLALQGANEQYF. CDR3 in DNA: TGTGCCAGCAGCTTGGCCCTACAGGGGGCGAACGAGCAGTACTTC.

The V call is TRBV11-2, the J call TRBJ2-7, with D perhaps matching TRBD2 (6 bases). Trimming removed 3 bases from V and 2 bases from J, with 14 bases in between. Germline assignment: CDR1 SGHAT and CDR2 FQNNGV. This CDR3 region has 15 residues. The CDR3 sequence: CASSFVSGGAYEQYF. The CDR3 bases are TGTGCCAGCAGCTTCGTTAGCGGTGGGGCCTACGAGCAGTACTTC.

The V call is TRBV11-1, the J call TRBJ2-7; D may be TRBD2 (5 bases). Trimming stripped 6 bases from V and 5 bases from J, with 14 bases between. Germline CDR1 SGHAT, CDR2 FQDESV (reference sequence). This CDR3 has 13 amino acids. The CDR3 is CASSFGELNEQYF. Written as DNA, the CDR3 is TGTGCCAGCAGTTTCGGGGAATTGAACGAGCAGTACTTC. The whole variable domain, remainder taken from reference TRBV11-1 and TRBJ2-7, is EAEVAQSPRYKITEKSQAVAFWCDPISGHATLYWYRQILGQGPELLVQFQDESVVDDSQLPKDRFSAERLKGVDSTLKIQPAELGDSAMYLCASSFGELNEQYFGPGTRLTVT.

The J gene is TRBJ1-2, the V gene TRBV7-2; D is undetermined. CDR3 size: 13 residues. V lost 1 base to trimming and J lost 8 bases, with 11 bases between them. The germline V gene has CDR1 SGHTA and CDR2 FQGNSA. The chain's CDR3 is CASSLDWVGGYTF. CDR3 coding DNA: TGTGCCAGCAGCTTAGATTGGGTCGGGGGCTACACCTTC.

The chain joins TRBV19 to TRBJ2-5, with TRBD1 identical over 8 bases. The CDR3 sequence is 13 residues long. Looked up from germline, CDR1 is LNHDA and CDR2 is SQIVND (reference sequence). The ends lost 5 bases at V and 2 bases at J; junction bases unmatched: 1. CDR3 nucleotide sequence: TGTGCCAGTAGTGGGGACAGGCAAGAGACCCAGTACTTC. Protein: CASSGDRQETQYF.

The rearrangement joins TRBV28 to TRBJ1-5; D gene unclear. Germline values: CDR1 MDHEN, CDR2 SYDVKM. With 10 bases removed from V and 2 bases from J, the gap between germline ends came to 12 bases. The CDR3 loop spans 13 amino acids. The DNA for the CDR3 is TGTGCCACCCAACGAGTTGGCAATCAGCCCCAGCATTTT. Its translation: CATQRVGNQPQHF.

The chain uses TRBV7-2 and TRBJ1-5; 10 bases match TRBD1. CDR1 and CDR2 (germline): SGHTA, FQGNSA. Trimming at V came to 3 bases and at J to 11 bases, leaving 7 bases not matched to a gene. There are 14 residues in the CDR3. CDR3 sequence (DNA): TGTGCCAGCAGCTTGGACAGGGGGGAATGGGCCCAGCATTTT. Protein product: CASSLDRGEWAQHF.